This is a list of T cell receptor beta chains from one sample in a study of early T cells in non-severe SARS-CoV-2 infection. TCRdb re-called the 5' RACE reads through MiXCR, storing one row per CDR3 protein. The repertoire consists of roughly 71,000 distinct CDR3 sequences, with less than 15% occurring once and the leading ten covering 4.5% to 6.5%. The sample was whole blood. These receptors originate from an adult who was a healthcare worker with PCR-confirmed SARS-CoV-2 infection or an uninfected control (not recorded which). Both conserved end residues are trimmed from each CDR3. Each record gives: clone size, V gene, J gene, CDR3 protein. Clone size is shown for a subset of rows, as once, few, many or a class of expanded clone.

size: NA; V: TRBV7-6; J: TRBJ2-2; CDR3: ASSSALGGNTGELF
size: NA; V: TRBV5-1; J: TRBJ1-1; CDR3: ASSTGPGMNTEAF
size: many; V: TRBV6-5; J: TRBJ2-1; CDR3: ASSYQAGSVDEQF
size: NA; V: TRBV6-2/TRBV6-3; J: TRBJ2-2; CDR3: ASSYSGQSGELF
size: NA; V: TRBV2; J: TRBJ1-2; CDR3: ASSVLGAGYT
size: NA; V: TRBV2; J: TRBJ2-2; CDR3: ASDLNTGELF
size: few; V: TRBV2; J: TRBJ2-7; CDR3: ASGRKAGTGGFEQY
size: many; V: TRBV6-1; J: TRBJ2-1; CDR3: ASRGQNIYNEQF
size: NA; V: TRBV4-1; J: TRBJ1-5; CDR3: ASSQGFWEGGNQPQH
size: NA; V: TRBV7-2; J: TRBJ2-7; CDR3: ASSPYPGEQY
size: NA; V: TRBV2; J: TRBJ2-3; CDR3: ASTLGGGYTDTQY
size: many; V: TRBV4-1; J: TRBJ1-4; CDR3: ASSQTEKLF
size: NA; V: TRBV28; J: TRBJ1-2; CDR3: ASSLSGGHYGYT
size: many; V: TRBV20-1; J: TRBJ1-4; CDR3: SASTGTGKLF
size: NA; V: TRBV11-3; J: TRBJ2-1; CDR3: ASSLVLSRLAGGNEQF
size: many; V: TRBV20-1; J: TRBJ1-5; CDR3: SASTGFDNQPQH
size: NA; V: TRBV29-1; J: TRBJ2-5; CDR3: SVEQETQY
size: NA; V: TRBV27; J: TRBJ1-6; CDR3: ASSLSRRTPLH
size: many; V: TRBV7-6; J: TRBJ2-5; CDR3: ASSPLFETQY
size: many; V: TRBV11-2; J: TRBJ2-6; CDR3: ASSKRRISGANVLT
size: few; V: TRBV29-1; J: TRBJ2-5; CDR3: SYIGTVETQY
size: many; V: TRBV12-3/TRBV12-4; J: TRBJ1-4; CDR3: ASSLGGQGNEKLF
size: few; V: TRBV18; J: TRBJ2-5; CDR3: ASSPLASQETQY
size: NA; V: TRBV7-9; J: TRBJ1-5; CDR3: ASSLGLTGGNQPQH
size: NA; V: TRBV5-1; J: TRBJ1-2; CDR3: ASSTGTGGYGYT
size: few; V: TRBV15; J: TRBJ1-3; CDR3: ATSRDPGDRAV
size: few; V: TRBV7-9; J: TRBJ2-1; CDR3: ASSLTVKGNEQF
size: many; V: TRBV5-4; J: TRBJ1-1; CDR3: ASNKQGGTEAF
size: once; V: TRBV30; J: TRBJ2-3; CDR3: AWTGGPTDTQY
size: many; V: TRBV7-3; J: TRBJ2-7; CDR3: ASSSLGREVQQY
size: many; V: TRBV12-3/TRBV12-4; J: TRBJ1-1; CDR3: ASSLTGTGGTEAF
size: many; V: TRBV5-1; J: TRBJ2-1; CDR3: ASSPGLAYNEQF
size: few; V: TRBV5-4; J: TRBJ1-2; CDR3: ATRAGTVPHNYGYT
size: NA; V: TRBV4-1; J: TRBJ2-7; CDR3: ASSQVGRTHEQY
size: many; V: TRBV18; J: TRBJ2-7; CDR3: ASSAPDRDEQY
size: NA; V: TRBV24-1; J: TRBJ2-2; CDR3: ATSGGAGVVTGELF
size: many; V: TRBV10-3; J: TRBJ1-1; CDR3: AISESGNTEAF
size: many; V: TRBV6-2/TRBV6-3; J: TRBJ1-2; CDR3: ASRKTANYGYT
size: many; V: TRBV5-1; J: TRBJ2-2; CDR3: ARLDRGEAGELF
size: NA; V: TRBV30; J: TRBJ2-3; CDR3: ASNGGDQGTQY
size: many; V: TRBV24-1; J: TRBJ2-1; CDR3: ATSVGTPYNEQF
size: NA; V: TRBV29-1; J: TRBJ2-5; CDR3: SVEILAGVRETQY
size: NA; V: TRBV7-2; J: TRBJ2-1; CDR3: ASSLLQNYNEQF
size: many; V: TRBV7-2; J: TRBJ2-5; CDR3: ASSPPRQVQETQY
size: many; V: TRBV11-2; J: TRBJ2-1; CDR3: ASSLASRDNNEQF
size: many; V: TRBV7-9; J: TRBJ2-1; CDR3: ASSPGTSGRGEQF
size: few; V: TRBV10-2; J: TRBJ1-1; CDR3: ASSDQGEAF
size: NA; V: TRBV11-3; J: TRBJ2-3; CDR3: ASSYETVSDTQY
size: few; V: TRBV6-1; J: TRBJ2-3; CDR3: ASSVREGPNTQY
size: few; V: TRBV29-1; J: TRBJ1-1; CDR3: SVVLFGHQNTEAF
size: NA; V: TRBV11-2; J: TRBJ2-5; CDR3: ASSSGLQETQY
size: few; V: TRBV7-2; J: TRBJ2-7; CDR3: ASSSEFLEQY
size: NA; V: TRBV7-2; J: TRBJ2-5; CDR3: ASSLVAGSWTQY
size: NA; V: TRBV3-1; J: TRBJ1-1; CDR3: ASRRGQGNTEAF
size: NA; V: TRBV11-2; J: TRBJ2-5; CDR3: ASSPIGETQY
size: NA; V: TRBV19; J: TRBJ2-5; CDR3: ASTPPGQETQY
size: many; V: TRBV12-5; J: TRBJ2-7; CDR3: ASGLLAGEIYEQY